Sequencing of this T cell receptor beta chain was carried out in a study of identical twins. TCRdb passed the 5' RACE reads through MiXCR, listing each CDR3 protein once. The table records over 600,000 distinct CDR3 sequences, 20% to 25% of them present only once. This clonotype was seen only once. The length of the CDR3 is 12 residues. The V end was cut by 3 bases, the J end by 14 bases, with 18 bases between. From germline, CDR1 is DFQATT and CDR2 SNEGSKA (reference sequence). These same records also appear under a second study, on T cells expressing NK-cell markers.

The origin of this receptor is a woman younger than 35 in good health. The sample comprised PBMCs. The V and J genes are TRBV20-1 and TRBJ2-3, with a weak D call TRBD1 (5 bases). The CDR3 coding sequence is TGCAGTGCTAGGGGTGCCAATCAGGGTTGGTATTTT. It is translated as CSARGANQGWYF.